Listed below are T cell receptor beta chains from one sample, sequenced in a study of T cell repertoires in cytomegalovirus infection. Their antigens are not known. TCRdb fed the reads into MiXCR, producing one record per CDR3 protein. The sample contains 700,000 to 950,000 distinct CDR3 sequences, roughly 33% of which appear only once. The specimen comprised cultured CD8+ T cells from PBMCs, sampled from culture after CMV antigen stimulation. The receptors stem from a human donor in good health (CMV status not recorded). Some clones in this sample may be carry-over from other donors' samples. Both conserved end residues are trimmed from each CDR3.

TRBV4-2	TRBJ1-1	ASSQEAYTGRKNTEAF
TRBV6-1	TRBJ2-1	ASSEVGQGRYEQF
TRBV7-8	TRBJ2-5	ASSFGEGETQY
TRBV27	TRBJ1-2	ASSLSVTGPYGYT
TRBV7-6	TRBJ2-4	ASSLGRESWDKNIQY
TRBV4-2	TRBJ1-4	ASSQVGPGGNEKLF
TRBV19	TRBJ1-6	ASTHRGNSPLH
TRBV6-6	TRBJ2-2	ASHSVSNTGELF
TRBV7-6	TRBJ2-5	ASSNSGGTQETQY
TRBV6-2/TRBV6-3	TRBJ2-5	ASSPSTWDRGQETQY
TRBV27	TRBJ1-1	ASTSDRANTEAF
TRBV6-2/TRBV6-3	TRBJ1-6	ASSSDRGSSYNSPLH
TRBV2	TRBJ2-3	ASSGTGALLDTQY
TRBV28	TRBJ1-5	ASSPLGGLEQPQH
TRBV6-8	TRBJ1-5	ASSDRDNVWQPQH
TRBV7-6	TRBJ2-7	ASSKEVSNLYEQY
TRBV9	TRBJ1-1	VSNPRGEAF
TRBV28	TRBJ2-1	ASNLGTSAYNEQF
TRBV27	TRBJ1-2	VSSEIVDGGYT
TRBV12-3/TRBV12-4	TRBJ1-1	ASSLVTGRILNTEAF
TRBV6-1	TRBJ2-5	ASTRGVKETQY
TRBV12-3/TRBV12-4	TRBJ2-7	ASSLRTLGAYQY
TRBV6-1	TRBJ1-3	ASIRGNTIY
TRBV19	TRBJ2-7	ASSIVGPSYEQY
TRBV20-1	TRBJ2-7	SAIGYNSYEQY
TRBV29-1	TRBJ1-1	SVGRENTEAF
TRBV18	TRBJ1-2	ASSPPRIYYGYT
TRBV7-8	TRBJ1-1	ASSYYDRFMNTEAF
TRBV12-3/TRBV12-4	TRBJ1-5	ASSIALGYQPQH
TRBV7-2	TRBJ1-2	ASSLDPGTGGGLYGYT
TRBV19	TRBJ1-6	ASTEFGGLHSPLH
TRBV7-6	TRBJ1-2	ASSSSGQHNYGYT
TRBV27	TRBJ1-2	ASSWADYGYT
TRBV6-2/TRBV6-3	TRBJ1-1	ASKFAGGIEAF
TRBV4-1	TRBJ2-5	ASSQSPGARETQY
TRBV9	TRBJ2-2	ASSVGPRGGAGSSGELF
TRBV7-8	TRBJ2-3	TSSLGDTQY
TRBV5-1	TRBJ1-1	ASSLGVRLNTEAF
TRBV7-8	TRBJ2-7	ASSPVGGQEQY
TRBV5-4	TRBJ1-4	ASSNGQGEKLF
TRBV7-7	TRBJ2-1	ASSSTTSGMGEQF
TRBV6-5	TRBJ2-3	ASSFPRADTQY
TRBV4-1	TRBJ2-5	ASSPWVDGGETQY
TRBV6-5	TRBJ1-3	ASSYSQGAAGNTIY
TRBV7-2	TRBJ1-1	ASSLLAGAGKNTEAF
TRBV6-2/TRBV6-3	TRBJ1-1	ASSYPGTEDTEAF
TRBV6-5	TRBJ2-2	ASSPWALLGSNTGELF
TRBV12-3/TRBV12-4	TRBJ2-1	ASSFQLGQDHNEQF
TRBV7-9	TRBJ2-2	ASSFLTQGDTGELF
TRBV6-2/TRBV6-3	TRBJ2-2	ASSYRGQGYTGELF
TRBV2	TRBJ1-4	ASSEVLDEKLF
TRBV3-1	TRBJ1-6	ASEDGTGVLSPLH
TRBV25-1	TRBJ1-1	ASSEYVGQGAMNTEAF
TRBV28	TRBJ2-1	ASSRTGRYPIEQF
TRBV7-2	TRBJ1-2	ASSTAPPGQSYGYT
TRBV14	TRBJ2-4	ASSQGLRDIQY
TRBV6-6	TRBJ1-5	ASSYSDRGSNQPQH